This T cell receptor (beta chain) derives from a study of control samples from healthy donors and cancer patients. Per germline, CDR1 SEHNR and CDR2 FQNEAQ (reference sequence). Trimming shortened V by 3 bases and J by 2 bases, and 10 bases separated the two germline ends. CDR3 length: 14 residues. Here immunoSEQ multiplex PCR was the method, and the copy in TCRdb shows in-frame clones only, minus some. The data show about 89,000 clones, roughly 86% seen once. This TCR was sampled from a man younger than 40 in good health. The chain is built from TRBV7-9 and TRBJ2-5; D gene ambiguous. The sequencing input was blood. The CDR3 loop reads CASSLPGGQETQYF. CDR3 nucleotides: TGTGCCAGCAGCTTGCCAGGTGGACAAGAGACCCAGTACTTC.